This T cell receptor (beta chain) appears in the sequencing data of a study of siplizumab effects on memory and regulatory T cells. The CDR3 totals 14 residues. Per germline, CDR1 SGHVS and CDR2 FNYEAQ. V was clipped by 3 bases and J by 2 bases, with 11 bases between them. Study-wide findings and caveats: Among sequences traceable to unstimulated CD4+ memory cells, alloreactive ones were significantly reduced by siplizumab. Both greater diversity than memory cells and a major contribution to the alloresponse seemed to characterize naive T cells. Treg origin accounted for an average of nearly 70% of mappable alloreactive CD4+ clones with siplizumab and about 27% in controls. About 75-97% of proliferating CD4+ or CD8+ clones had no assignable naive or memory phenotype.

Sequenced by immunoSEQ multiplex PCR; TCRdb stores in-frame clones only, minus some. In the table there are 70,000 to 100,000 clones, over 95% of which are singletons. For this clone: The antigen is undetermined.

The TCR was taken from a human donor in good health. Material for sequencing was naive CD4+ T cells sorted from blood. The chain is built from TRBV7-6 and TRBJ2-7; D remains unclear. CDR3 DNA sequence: TGTGCCAGCAGCTTCCGGCAGCTTCCCTACGAGCAGTACTTC. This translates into CASSFRQLPYEQYF.